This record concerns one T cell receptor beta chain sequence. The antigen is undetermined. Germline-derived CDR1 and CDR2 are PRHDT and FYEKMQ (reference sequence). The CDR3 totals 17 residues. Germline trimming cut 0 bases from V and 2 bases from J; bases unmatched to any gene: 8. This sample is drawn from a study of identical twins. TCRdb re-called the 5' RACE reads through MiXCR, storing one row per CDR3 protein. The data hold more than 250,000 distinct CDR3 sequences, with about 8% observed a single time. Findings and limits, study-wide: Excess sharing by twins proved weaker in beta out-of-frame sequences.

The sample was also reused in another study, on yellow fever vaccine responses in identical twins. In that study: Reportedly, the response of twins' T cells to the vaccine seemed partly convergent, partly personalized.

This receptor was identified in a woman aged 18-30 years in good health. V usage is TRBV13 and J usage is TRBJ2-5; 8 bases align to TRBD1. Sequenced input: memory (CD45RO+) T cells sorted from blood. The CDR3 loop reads CASSLGLTGTGQETQYF. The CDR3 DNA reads TGTGCCAGCAGCTTAGGTCTGACCGGGACAGGACAAGAGACCCAGTACTTC.